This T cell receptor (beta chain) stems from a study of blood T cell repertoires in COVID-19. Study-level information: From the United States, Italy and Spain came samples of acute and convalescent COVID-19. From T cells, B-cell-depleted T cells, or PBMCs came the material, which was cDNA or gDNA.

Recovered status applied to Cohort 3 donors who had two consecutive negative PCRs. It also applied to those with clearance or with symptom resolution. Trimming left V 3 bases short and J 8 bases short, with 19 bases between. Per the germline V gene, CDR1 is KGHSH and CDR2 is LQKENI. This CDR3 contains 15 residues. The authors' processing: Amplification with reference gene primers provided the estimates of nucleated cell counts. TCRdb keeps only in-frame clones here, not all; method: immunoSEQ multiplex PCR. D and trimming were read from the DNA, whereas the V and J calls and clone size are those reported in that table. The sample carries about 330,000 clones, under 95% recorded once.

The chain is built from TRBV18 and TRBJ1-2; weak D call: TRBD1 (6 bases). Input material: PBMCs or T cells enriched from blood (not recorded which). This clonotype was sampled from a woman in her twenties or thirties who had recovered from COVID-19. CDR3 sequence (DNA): TGTGCCAGCTCACCCTCACAGGGAAAAGTGGGCGGCTACACCTTC. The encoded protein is CASSPSQGKVGGYTF.